These 21 T cell receptor beta chains share one sample of origin, sequenced in a study of T-cell reconstitution after alpha-beta-depleted transplantation in children. Researchers prepared the TCRbeta library using unique molecular identifiers, the study reports. TCRdb reprocessed the PCR reads with MiXCR, giving one entry per CDR3 protein. The table shows approximately 210,000 distinct CDR3 sequences, with more than 14% occurring only once. The sequences come from PBMCs from the stem cell graft donor, collected from the stem cell graft. All receptors derive from a human donor who donated a stem cell graft to a child with acute lymphoblastic leukemia.

This clonotype has ten or more counts. The chain combines TRBV29-1 with TRBJ2-7, with TRBD1 identical over 8 bases. Germline V gene lookup returns CDR1 SQVTM and CDR2 ANQGSEA. The CDR3 spans 11 residues. J was trimmed by 6 bases and V by 7 bases; bases with no gene match: 5. The CDR3 sequence is CSATGTGEQYF. DNA for the CDR3: TGCAGCGCCACTGGGACAGGCGAGCAGTACTTC.

This clonotype was observed at least ten times. The V gene is TRBV5-1, the J gene TRBJ1-2; the match to TRBD1 covers 8 bases. The ends lost 4 bases at V and 8 bases at J; junction bases unmatched: 7. Germline V gene sequence: CDR1 SGHRS, CDR2 YFSETQ. The CDR3 sequence is 13 residues long. CDR3 region: CASSPTGERGYTF. The CDR3 DNA reads TGCGCCAGCAGCCCGACAGGGGAGAGGGGCTACACCTTC.

In this sample, this clonotype turned up many times. DNA of the CDR3: TGTGCCATCAGTGAAAGGGCGGACTATGGCTACACCTTC. It encodes CAISERADYGYTF. The gene calls are TRBV10-3 and TRBJ1-2; no reliable D call. CDR1 and CDR2 (germline): ENHRY, SYGVKD. The CDR3 spans 13 residues. Trimming cost V 3 bases and J 3 bases, with 8 bases left between them.

V gene TRBV5-4 combines with J gene TRBJ2-1, with TRBD2 matching over 8 bases. From germline, CDR1 is SGHNT and CDR2 YYREEE (reference sequence). The V segment lost 3 bases and the J segment 1 base; nucleotides outside the gene matches: 3. CDR3 size: 15 residues. The CDR3 spells CASSSAGVSYNEQFF. Here the CDR3 DNA reads TGTGCCAGCAGCTCAGCGGGAGTGTCCTACAATGAGCAGTTCTTC.

In the case of this clonotype: It may be a read error: a sequence one base away is much more abundant. J is TRBJ2-3 and V is TRBV7-9, with 8 bases lining up with TRBD2. V lost 6 bases, J lost 4 bases, and 12 bases stayed unmatched. Germline V gene lookup returns CDR1 SEHNR and CDR2 FQNEAQ (reference sequence). The CDR3 is 16 amino acids. The CDR3 bases are TGTGCCAGCAGGCTCCCCTCGCGGGAGGTTCCAGATACGCAGTATTTT. Translated: CASRLPSREVPDTQYF.

This clonotype appeared many times. V and J are TRBV5-1 and TRBJ2-1; a possible D gene is TRBD2 (5 bases). V lost 4 bases to trimming and J lost 5 bases, with 16 bases between them. The germline V gene has CDR1 SGHRS and CDR2 YFSETQ. The CDR3 contains 15 residues. In DNA form, the CDR3 reads TGCGCCAGCAGCCCCAATTTACTCGGGGACAATGAGCAGTTCTTC. The encoded protein is CASSPNLLGDNEQFF.

This clonotype was counted many times. The chain uses TRBV5-1 and TRBJ2-1; D is perhaps TRBD1 (6 bases). CDR1 and CDR2 from the germline V gene are SGHRS and YFSETQ. The germline V and J ends were trimmed by 4 bases and 3 bases, with 14 bases remaining between them. CDR3 length equals 15 residues. The CDR3, as DNA: TGCGCCAGCAGCCCCCTACGGGACAACTACAATGAGCAGTTCTTC. Translation: CASSPLRDNYNEQFF.

The gene calls are TRBV20-1 and TRBJ2-3; 11 positions match TRBD2. V lost 3 bases and J lost 2; bases outside the gene matches: 7. The CDR3 sequence is 16 residues long. Per the germline V gene, CDR1 is DFQATT and CDR2 is SNEGSKA (reference sequence). The CDR3 DNA is TGCAGTGCTAGCCAGTTAGCGGGAGGGACCACAGATACGCAGTATTTT. It is translated as CSASQLAGGTTDTQYF.

This clonotype has more than one count but fewer than ten. CDR3 sequence: CASTEDRGQGYGYTF. CDR3 nucleotide sequence: TGTGCCAGCACCGAAGACCGGGGACAGGGGTATGGCTACACCTTC. The chain recombines TRBV7-9 with TRBJ1-2, with 10 bases identical to TRBD1. The V gene's germline CDR1 is SEHNR and CDR2 FQNEAQ (reference sequence). Germline trimming cut 7 bases from V and 5 bases from J; bases unmatched to any gene: 10. The CDR3 length is 15 residues.

This clonotype was detected only a few times. This chain joins TRBV7-9 and TRBJ2-1; 7 nucleotides match TRBD2. Germline V CDR1 and CDR2: SEHNR, FQNEAQ (reference sequence). The CDR3 consists of 15 residues. With 1 base clipped from V and 7 bases from J, the junction kept 7 bases outside the gene matches. CDR3 loop: CASSLGGLDLNEQFF. Written as DNA, the CDR3 is TGTGCCAGCAGCTTAGGAGGACTAGATCTGAATGAGCAGTTCTTC.

This clonotype showed up many times. The chain combines TRBV10-3 with TRBJ2-1; TRBD2 matches at 10 bases. The germline CDR1 and CDR2 sequences are ENHRY and SYGVKD. The CDR3 length is 16 residues. J gave up 9 bases and V 4 bases, and 12 bases lay outside the gene matches. Here the CDR3 DNA reads TGTGCCATCAGTGGCAGAGGGGCTAGCGGGAGTGGTGAGCAGTTCTTC. Translated, it gives CAISGRGASGSGEQFF.

Points on this clonotype: A junction boundary mismatches the germline segment, possibly from a read error. The chain links TRBV7-9 to TRBJ2-7; D is unresolved. The CDR3 totals 13 residues. Germline V gene lookup returns CDR1 SEHNR and CDR2 FQNEAQ (reference sequence). The CDR3, as DNA: TGTGCCAGCACCTTATCCTCGAACTACGAGCAGTACTTC. Its translation is CASTLSSNYEQYF.

The chain links TRBV13 to TRBJ1-1, with D possibly matching TRBD1 (6 bases). Per the germline V gene, CDR1 is PRHDT and CDR2 is FYEKMQ (reference sequence). This CDR3 is built from 13 residues. With 5 bases removed from V and 5 bases from J, the gap between germline ends came to 12 bases. The CDR3 here is CASSGRGGTEAFF. Written as DNA, the CDR3 is TGTGCCAGCAGCGGCAGGGGTGGGACTGAAGCTTTCTTT.

The table lists this clonotype with many counts. The genes are TRBV5-1 and TRBJ1-4; unclear D gene. Germline V gene sequence: CDR1 SGHRS, CDR2 YFSETQ. This CDR3 is built from 13 residues. V was trimmed by 10 bases and J by 0 bases, leaving 10 bases between them. For the CDR3, the DNA is TGCGCCCTGGGAAATGCAACTAATGAAAAACTGTTTTTT. This gives the protein CALGNATNEKLFF.

On this clonotype itself: A much larger clone lies one base from this, so it may be a read error. The rearrangement uses TRBV12-3 or TRBV12-4 and TRBJ2-7; TRBD2 aligns across 10 bases. The CDR3 has 19 residues. Germline trimming cut 6 bases from V and 2 bases from J; bases unmatched to any gene: 19. The CDR3 nucleotides are TGTGCCAGCAGCACCCCCAAGCGGGAGGGCCAGAGCAGAACCTACGAGCAGTACTTC. Its translation is CASSTPKREGQSRTYEQYF.

About this clonotype: This may be a read error: a much more frequent sequence differs by one nucleotide. The chain carries TRBV12-3 or TRBV12-4 and TRBJ2-1; 11 bases fit TRBD2. The CDR3 runs to 14 residues. In DNA form, the CDR3 reads TGTGCCAGCAGTTTTACTAGCGGGAGCTATGAGCGGTTCTTC. Amino acids: CASSFTSGSYERFF.

This clonotype was observed many times. The J gene is TRBJ1-1, the V gene TRBV27, with no clear D. Trimming removed 8 bases at V and 0 bases at J, with 10 bases between. The CDR3 sequence is 13 residues long. Looked up from germline, CDR1 is MNHEY and CDR2 is SMNVEV (reference sequence). The CDR3: CASGPSMNTEAFF. The CDR3 region has the DNA TGTGCCAGCGGGCCGAGCATGAACACTGAAGCTTTCTTT.

This clonotype appeared many times. The V gene is TRBV28, the J gene TRBJ2-7; D may correspond to TRBD1 or TRBD2 (5 bases each). The V gene's germline CDR1 is MDHEN and CDR2 SYDVKM. V was cut by 6 bases and J by 2 bases, with 20 bases left in between. The CDR3 length is 16 residues. DNA for the CDR3: TGTGCCAGCAGCTTCGGGGCGGGCGTTACAGCCTACGAGCAGTACTTC. Residues: CASSFGAGVTAYEQYF.

This clonotype was counted at least ten times. The J gene is TRBJ2-3, the V gene TRBV24-1, with D unclear. V was clipped by 5 bases and J by 4 bases, with 9 bases between them. The CDR3 contains 13 residues. Germline V CDR1 and CDR2: KGHDR, SFDVKD. The CDR3 region has the DNA TGTGCCACCAGTGGTGCCGACCCAGATACGCAGTATTTT. This gives the protein CATSGADPDTQYF.

This clonotype was detected many times. The chain uses TRBV5-6 and TRBJ2-5, with 8 bases identical to TRBD1. With 4 bases clipped from V and 2 bases from J, the junction kept 16 bases outside the gene matches. The CDR3 contains 18 residues. Germline V CDR1 and CDR2: SGHDT, YYEEEE. The CDR3 region is CASSRTTGALGVQETQYF. The DNA of the CDR3 is TGTGCCAGCAGCCGGACGACAGGGGCCCTGGGCGTGCAAGAGACCCAGTACTTC. Variable domain in full (rest from reference TRBV5-6 and TRBJ2-5): DAGVTQSPTHLIKTRGQQVTLRCSPKSGHDTVSWYQQALGQGPQFIFQYYEEEERQRGNFPDRFSGHQFPNYSSELNVNALLLGDSALYLCASSRTTGALGVQETQYFGPGTRLLVL.

This clonotype was seen ten or more times. J is TRBJ2-7 and V is TRBV7-8; 8 nucleotides line up with TRBD2. Germline trimming cut 7 bases from V and 6 bases from J; bases unmatched to any gene: 11. The CDR3 is 14 residues long. Germline V CDR1 and CDR2: SGHVS, FQNEAQ. The CDR3 nucleotides read TGTGCCAGCAATATAGCGGGACCGAAGCGCGAGCAGTACTTC. Translation gives CASNIAGPKREQYF.